Each of the 10 T cell receptor beta chains below was sequenced from the same sample in a study of T cell clonality in common variable immunodeficiency (dated by TCRdb to between 2015 and 2017). Libraries were prepared through the immunoSEQ multiplex PCR assay. Imported from immuneACCESS, the table was reduced by TCRdb to in-frame sequences with V and J called. These copies leave out some clones; in studies compared against another copy, an unresolved V gene accounts for under half, and the cause of the remainder is not known. For this sample, tens of thousands of clones appear and none is a singleton. The top ten clonotypes cover roughly 5.3% of the sample. Sequences were obtained from peripheral blood mononuclear cells. The receptor set was obtained from a person aged 18-70 years in good health.

This clone was seen ten or more times. The read falls 3 residues short of the CDR3 end, and the missing part is taken from the germline J gene. This rearrangement joins TRBV7-2 to TRBJ1-1; tentative D call: TRBD1 (6 bases). The germline V gene encodes CDR1 SGHTA and CDR2 FQGNSA. The V and J ends lost 2 bases and 4 bases respectively, with 11 bases between them. The CDR3 extends over 14 amino acids. The DNA read from the CDR3 is TGTGCCAGCAGCTTATTTAGGGGGATCACTGAA. This encodes CASSLFRGITE. The complete CDR3 sequence is CASSLFRGITEAFF.

In this sample, this clone turned up many times. The read finishes 3 residues shy of the CDR3 end, and the germline J gene is used to complete it. The chain has TRBV6-1 and TRBJ2-1; D might be TRBD2 (5 bases). The length of the CDR3 is 15 residues. The V end was cut by 6 bases, the J end by 6 bases, with 18 bases between. Germline lookup yields CDR1 MNHNS and CDR2 SASEGT. The part of the CDR3 DNA that was read is TGTGCCAGCAGCGAACCCCTAGCAACCCTCAATGAG. It codes for CASSEPLATLNE. The CDR3, in full, reads CASSEPLATLNEQFF.

This clone was seen at least ten times. The missing CDR3 end, 3 residues past where the read stops, is filled in from the germline J gene. The chain joins TRBV20-1 to TRBJ2-4, with TRBD2 matching 11 bases. Germline CDR1 is DFQATT and CDR2 is SNEGSKA (reference sequence). V gave up 6 bases and J gave up 3 bases; unmatched junction bases: 10. The CDR3 is made up of 16 amino acids. The CDR3 bases that were read are TGCAGTGCAAATCATGCTAGCGGGGGGATCAAAAACATT. Protein: CSANHASGGIKNI. The complete CDR3 sequence is CSANHASGGIKNIQYF.

In its sample, this clone was seen many times. The read gets to within 3 residues of the CDR3 end, and the germline J gene fills in the rest. This rearrangement joins TRBV19 to TRBJ2-7, with D maybe TRBD2 (5 bases). Trimming removed 1 base from V and 4 bases from J, with 11 bases in between. CDR3 length: 14 residues. Per the germline V gene, CDR1 is LNHDA and CDR2 is SQIVND (reference sequence). Here the CDR3 reads CASSIGSGIYEQYF. CDR3 bases read: TGTGCCAGTAGTATAGGCAGCGGCATTTACGAG. Combining the CDR3 with reference TRBV19 and TRBJ2-7 gives the whole variable domain DGGITQSPKYLFRKEGQNVTLSCEQNLNHDAMYWYRQDPGQGLRLIYYSQIVNDFQKGDIAEGYSVSREKKESFPLTVTSAQKNPTAFYLCASSIGSGIYEQYFGPGTRLTVT.

This clone was recorded at least ten times. The CDR3 end is not reached by the read, which stops 3 residues before it; the germline J gene fills it in. The V gene is TRBV12-3 or TRBV12-4, the J gene TRBJ2-7, with a possible D match to TRBD1 (6 bases). The CDR3 has 13 residues. Trimming removed 5 bases from V and 2 bases from J, with 10 bases in between. The CDR3 here is CASSRTDPYEQYF. Incomplete CDR3 DNA: TGTGCCAGCAGTCGGACAGACCCCTACGAG.

The table lists this clone with many counts. Read data end 3 residues before the CDR3 end; the end is taken from the germline J gene. The genes are TRBV2 and TRBJ2-7, with TRBD1 as a possible D gene (5 bases). Looked up from germline, CDR1 is SNHLY and CDR2 is FYNNEI. Trimming shortened V by 4 bases and J by 6 bases, and 25 bases separated the two germline ends. CDR3 size: 17 residues. The CDR3 bases that were read are TGTGCCAGCAGTGGCCCGTCAGGGTCCCTTAATCGGATCGAG. Translation gives CASSGPSGSLNRIE. The full CDR3 sequence reads CASSGPSGSLNRIEQYF.

This clone was seen ten or more times. CDR3 loop: CSARPRTVQETQYF. The part of the CDR3 DNA that was read is TGCAGTGCTAGACCGAGGACAGTACAAGAGACC. This chain uses TRBV20-1 with TRBJ2-5; a weak D match, TRBD1 (6 bases). With the read ending 3 residues before the CDR3 end, the germline J gene is used to fill in that end. The germline V gene encodes CDR1 DFQATT and CDR2 SNEGSKA (reference sequence). CDR3 length: 14 residues. Trimming removed 2 bases from V and 2 bases from J, with 12 bases in between.

This clone was counted ten times or more. The read terminates 3 residues before the CDR3 end, so the remaining end is supplied by the germline J gene. The chain has TRBV5-1 and TRBJ1-1, with 10 bases identical to TRBD1. V was pared by 4 bases and J by 6 bases, with 9 bases of the junction left unmatched. This CDR3 has 15 residues. The germline CDR1 and CDR2 sequences are SGHRS and YFSETQ. The CDR3 loop is CASSPRTGGEAEAFF. CDR3 bases read: TGCGCCAGCAGCCCAAGGACAGGGGGAGAGGCTGAA.

Ten or more counts support this clone. The read stops 3 residues short of the end of the CDR3; the missing end is completed from the germline J gene. The chain joins TRBV20-1 to TRBJ1-4, with D possibly TRBD1 on 6 matching bases. V lost 4 bases and J 5 bases, leaving 11 bases between the germline ends. CDR3 length: 13 residues. Looked up from germline, CDR1 is DFQATT and CDR2 is SNEGSKA (reference sequence). The CDR3: CSATDRPNEKLFF. The DNA read from the CDR3 is TGCAGTGCTACAGACAGGCCCAATGAAAAA.

This clone was observed at least ten times. The DNA ends 3 residues before the CDR3 does, and the rest of the CDR3 is filled in from the germline J gene. This chain connects TRBV20-1 to TRBJ1-2; 7 bases agree with TRBD1. Germline CDR1 reads DFQATT; CDR2 reads SNEGSKA (reference sequence). Losses at the gene ends were 6 bases for V and 4 bases for J; bases not matched to a gene: 20. The CDR3 is 17 residues long. The CDR3 bases that were read are TGCAGTGCCGTACCACTAAAGGGACAGAATTTCATCTATGGC. It is translated as CSAVPLKGQNFIYG. The full CDR3 is CSAVPLKGQNFIYGYTF.